Below, 9 T cell receptor beta chains from the same sample are listed, as sequenced in a study of blood T cell repertoires in COVID-19. The repertoire was sequenced with immunoSEQ multiplex PCR; TCRdb's copy has only in-frame clones and lacks some. The sample holds about 390,000 clones, approximately 89% seen once. Sequenced material: peripheral blood. The receptors shown here come from a woman aged 60-75 years with COVID-19, enrolled during active disease.

CDR3 bases: TGTGCCAGCAGCCAAGATAGTTACGAGCAGTACTTC. Translated, it gives CASSQDSYEQYF. The rearrangement links TRBV3-1 (or the pseudogene TRBV3-2) to TRBJ2-7; D gene unclear. Looked up from germline, CDR1 is LGHDT and CDR2 is YNNKEL (reference sequence). This CDR3 is built from 12 residues. V was pared by 0 bases and J by 4 bases, with 4 bases between.

The chain links TRBV5-6 to TRBJ1-1; TRBD1 might be the D (5 bases). The V end was cut by 0 bases, the J end by 14 bases, with 11 bases between. This CDR3 spans 11 amino acids. The germline gives CDR1 SGHDT, CDR2 YYEEEE. CDR3 in amino acids: CASSLETEAFF. In nucleotides, the CDR3 is TGTGCCAGCAGCTTGGAGACAGAGGCCTTCTTT.

In DNA, the CDR3 is TGTGCCAGCAGCTCAGCAGGTTACCCTAACACTGAAGCTTTCTTT. Translation: CASSSAGYPNTEAFF. The chain couples TRBV12-1 to TRBJ1-1; TRBD1 was called by the table and not checked on the DNA. TRBV12-1 is an annotated pseudogene. The length of the CDR3 is 15 residues.

This clone is a singleton in its sample. The genes are TRBV18 and TRBJ1-1; the match to TRBD1 covers 9 bases. Losses at the gene ends were 4 bases for V and 1 base for J; bases not matched to a gene: 4. The CDR3 has 15 residues. The germline gives CDR1 KGHSH, CDR2 LQKENI. The CDR3 sequence is CASSQRTGENTEAFF. CDR3 in DNA: TGTGCCAGCTCACAGCGGACAGGGGAGAACACTGAAGCTTTCTTT.

V gene TRBV7-3 combines with J gene TRBJ2-1, with D perhaps matching TRBD2 (5 bases). Germline V gene sequence: CDR1 SGHTA, CDR2 FQGTGA. The CDR3 spans 14 residues. Trimming took off 5 bases at V and 0 bases at J, with 8 bases between the two ends. The CDR3 here is CASSRGNSYNEQFF. The CDR3 DNA follows: TGTGCCAGCAGCCGGGGAAACTCCTACAATGAGCAGTTCTTC.

This chain joins TRBV2 and TRBJ2-2, with 7 nucleotides matching TRBD1. CDR3 length: 16 residues. V was clipped by 6 bases and J by 1 base; unmatched bases: 8. Germline V gene sequence: CDR1 SNHLY, CDR2 FYNNEI. The CDR3 sequence is CASRAGTVQNTGELFF. DNA for the CDR3: TGTGCCAGCAGGGCCGGGACAGTTCAGAACACCGGGGAGCTGTTTTTT.

This clone was recorded once. The V call is TRBV6-1, the J call TRBJ1-5, with D possibly matching TRBD1 (6 bases). Between the trimmed V and J ends, which lost 4 bases and 3 bases, there was a span of 19 bases. Per the germline V gene, CDR1 is MNHNS and CDR2 is SASEGT. There are 17 residues in the CDR3. CDR3 nucleotide sequence: TGTGCCAGCAGTGGACAGCAACAGGGACATTTCAATCAGCCCCAGCATTTT. It is translated as CASSGQQQGHFNQPQHF.

DNA for the CDR3: TGTGCCACCAGCAGAACGGGACAGGGGAATTTGGAGCAGTACTTC. Translation gives CATSRTGQGNLEQYF. V and J are TRBV15 and TRBJ2-7; 10 bases match TRBD1. From germline, CDR1 is LNHNV and CDR2 YYDKDF (reference sequence). V was clipped by 2 bases and J by 7 bases; unmatched bases: 8. The CDR3 spans 15 residues. Full variable domain (rest looked up from reference TRBV15 and TRBJ2-7): DAMVIQNPRYQVTQFGKPVTLSCSQTLNHNVMYWYQQKSSQAPKLLFHYYDKDFNNEADTPDNFQSRRPNTSFCFLDIRSPGLGDTAMYLCATSRTGQGNLEQYFGPGTRLTVT.

The chain uses TRBV4-1 and TRBJ1-2; D not resolved. Trimming took off 0 bases at V and 0 bases at J, with 11 bases between the two ends. The germline V gene encodes CDR1 MGHRA and CDR2 YSYEKL. The length of the CDR3 is 16 residues. The CDR3 DNA follows: TGCGCCAGCAGCCAAGACCCAGGATCCACTAACTATGGCTACACCTTC. It yields the protein CASSQDPGSTNYGYTF.